This TCR beta chain appears in the sequencing data of a study of OX40 agonist ivuxolimab in advanced cancers. Whole-study context: With a range of roughly 23 to 85, age averaged approximately 60 years, and 75% to 90% were male.

In regard to this clone: Its target is not known.

Study-wide results and limits: Partial responders dosed at 0.1-3.0 mg/kg displayed clonal expansion ranking among the lowest.

J gave up 10 bases and V 5 bases, and 9 bases lay outside the gene matches. CDR3 length: 14 amino acids. Germline loops: CDR1 SGHTA, CDR2 FQGTGA. The protocol was immunoSEQ multiplex PCR, while the TCRdb copy is restricted to in-frame clones and leaves out a portion. The table shows fewer than 85,000 clones, with approximately 89% occurring only once. This clonotype was sampled from an adult with an advanced solid tumor such as melanoma, head and neck, liver or kidney cancer. V usage is TRBV7-3 and J usage is TRBJ2-1; 9 bases agree with TRBD2. Sequenced material: CD4+ or CD8+ T cells sorted from blood, taken in a trial of the OX40 agonist ivuxolimab. CDR3: CASSPVLAGNEQFF. The CDR3 DNA reads as TGTGCCAGCAGCCCCGTGCTAGCGGGAAACGAGCAGTTCTTC. Supplemented by reference TRBV7-3 and TRBJ2-1, the full variable domain reads GAGVSQTPSNKVTEKGKYVELRCDPISGHTALYWYRQSLGQGPEFLIYFQGTGAADDSGLPNDRFFAVRPEGSVSTLKIQRTERGDSAVYLCASSPVLAGNEQFFGPGTRLTVL.